The entry that follows covers one T cell receptor (beta chain) sequence. Antigen unknown. This record belongs to a study of cytomegalovirus exposure and HLA in healthy donors. The PCR made use of 60 Vbeta and 13 Jbeta primers. The assay was immunoSEQ multiplex PCR, and TCRdb's table has in-frame clones only and misses some. Here the sample spans about 130,000 clones, 81% being singletons. Study-wide findings and caveats: The listing of 150 or so TCR beta chains classed them as cytomegalovirus-associated.

The sequenced sample was PBMCs. The receptor was derived from a man aged 18 to 30 in good health and CMV-seropositive.

This CDR3 reads CASSFSRSGGSEQYF. Here the CDR3 DNA reads TGTGCCAGCAGCTTCTCTCGGTCAGGGGGCTCCGAGCAGTACTTC. This rearrangement joins TRBV5-4 to TRBJ2-7; TRBD1 aligns across 8 bases. Trimming at V came to 2 bases and at J to 6 bases, leaving 10 bases not matched to a gene. The CDR3 spans 15 residues. In germline, CDR1 is SGHNT, CDR2 YYREEE (reference sequence). The full variable domain, with the rest looked up from reference TRBV5-4 and TRBJ2-7, is ETGVTQSPTHLIKTRGQQVTLRCSSQSGHNTVSWYQQALGQGPQFIFQYYREEENGRGNFPPRFSGLQFPNYSSELNVNALELDDSALYLCASSFSRSGGSEQYFGPGTRLTVT.